The 28 T cell receptor delta chains below come from one sample, sequenced in a study of DNA immune sequencing with unique molecular identifiers. All 8 TRDV and 4 TRDJ genes were targeted in 32-plex amplification of genomic DNA. In approximately 3 barcoding PCR cycles, molecules received a 12-nucleotide UMI, then adapter PCR followed. TCRdb applied CATT to the multiplex PCR reads for clone calling. The repertoire includes more than 4,000 delta-chain clones, roughly 12% of them detected once, and around 50% sits in the top ten. What was sequenced was gamma-delta T cells enriched from blood buffy coat, or unenriched PBMCs (not recorded which). These receptors all stem from a human donor in good health.

The J segment is TRDJ1; no V gene was assigned; the table calls TRDD3, which could not be checked here. There are 16 residues in the CDR3. For the CDR3, the DNA is TGTGCTCTTGGGGGACACGGGGGATACGAGGTCGATAAACTCATCTTT. Protein: CALGGHGGYEVDKLIF.

At least ten counts were recorded for this clone. CDR3 residues: CACDPLGPGDPTDKLIF. Written as DNA, the CDR3 is TGTGCCTGTGACCCCCTCGGGCCAGGGGACCCAACCGATAAACTCATCTTT. The rearrangement uses TRDV2 and TRDJ1; D possibly corresponds to TRDD3 (5 bases). Trimming cost V 3 bases and J 2 bases, with 21 bases left between them. The germline V gene encodes CDR1 GEAIGNYY and CDR2 EKD. The CDR3 covers 17 residues.

This clone was detected only a few times. The translation of this DNA and the TCRdb protein of a much larger clone differ at residue 10, probably owing to a read error; the protein shown here is translated from the DNA. The J gene is TRDJ3, the V gene TRDV2; D gene uncertain. The V end was cut by 0 bases, the J end by 0 bases, with 17 bases between. Germline CDR1 GEAIGNYY, CDR2 EKD. CDR3 size: 20 residues. Here the CDR3 DNA reads TGTGCCTGTGACACCGTACTGACCTTAGTGAGCTCCTGGGACACCCGACAGATGTTTTTC. Its translation: CACDTVLTLVSSWDTRQMFF.

This clone has just a few counts. A read error is possible here, since a much larger clone lies one base away. The V and J genes are TRDV2 and TRDJ1, with 8 bases that match TRDD3. Germline CDR1 and CDR2: GEAIGNYY and EKD. V gave up 1 base and J gave up 4 bases; unmatched junction bases: 22. The CDR3 totals 20 residues. CDR3 DNA sequence: TGTGCCTGTGACACTATCCCCAGGGGATACTCCCTCGGGAAGAGCGATAAACTCATCTTT. It translates to CACDTIPRGYSLGKSDKLIF.

J is TRDJ1 and V is TRDV2, with 12 bases lining up with TRDD3. Trimming removed 2 bases from V and 3 bases from J; junction bases left unmatched: 9. Germline V gene lookup returns CDR1 GEAIGNYY and CDR2 EKD. This CDR3 spans 17 amino acids. The CDR3 DNA follows: TGTGCCTGTGACAAACTGGGGGATACTGGGGTGGCCGATAAACTCATCTTT. It specifies CACDKLGDTGVADKLIF.

This clone has more than one count but fewer than ten. The protein recorded in TCRdb matches a much larger clone and deviates from this DNA's translation at residue 11, suggesting a read error; the protein here is obtained by translating the DNA. This sequence joins TRDV2 and TRDJ1, with 7 nucleotides matching TRDD3. With V trimmed by 0 bases and J by 0 bases, 15 bases remained unmatched. The length of the CDR3 is 19 residues. CDR1 is GEAIGNYY, CDR2 EKD, per germline. CDR3 DNA: TGTGCCTGTGACACCTTGTCTTTACTGGGGAAAGAGTACACCGATAAACTCATCTTT. It codes for CACDTLSLLGKEYTDKLIF.

This clone is classed as large (0.1 to 1%). The same CDR3 can be traced to other DNA sequences in this sample. The chain recombines TRDV2 with TRDJ1; 13 positions agree with TRDD3. The CDR3 consists of 16 residues. CDR1 GEAIGNYY and CDR2 EKD come from the germline V gene. The V gene end was trimmed by 9 bases and the J gene end by 3 bases; junction bases not matched to a gene: 12. The CDR3 reads CAGYLTGGYEADKLIF. In DNA form, the CDR3 reads TGTGCCGGGTACCTGACTGGGGGATACGAGGCCGATAAACTCATCTTT.

By frequency in the sample, this clone is hyperexpanded. The sample carries other DNA sequences with the same CDR3. This rearrangement joins TRDV2 to TRDJ3, with a tentative D call TRDD3 (5 bases). This CDR3 has 19 residues. V was trimmed by 1 base and J by 0 bases, leaving 15 bases between them. Germline CDR1 GEAIGNYY, CDR2 EKD. The CDR3 DNA is TGTGCCTGTGACACGGGGGGGCTACGGAGCTCCTGGGACACCCGACAGATGTTTTTC. Its translation: CACDTGGLRSSWDTRQMFF.

This clone showed up many times. This chain joins TRDV2 and TRDJ1, with 7 bases fitting TRDD3. The ends lost 4 bases at V and 0 bases at J; junction bases unmatched: 28. Germline CDR1 reads GEAIGNYY; CDR2 reads EKD. The length of the CDR3 is 22 residues. This CDR3 reads CACETLHVGRVLGPRDTDKLIF. The CDR3 DNA sequence: TGTGCCTGTGAAACCCTCCACGTGGGCCGGGTACTGGGGCCCAGAGACACCGATAAACTCATCTTT.

This clone was observed a few times. The protein that TCRdb holds for this DNA derives from a much larger clone and differs from the translated DNA at residue 4, which likely indicates a read error; the protein shown here is translated from the DNA. This rearrangement joins TRDV2 to TRDJ3; possibly TRDD3 for D (5 bases). The CDR3 spans 19 residues. Between the trimmed V and J ends, which lost 5 bases and 0 bases, there was a span of 19 bases. In germline, CDR1 is GEAIGNYY, CDR2 EKD. The CDR3 DNA reads as TGTGCCTGTGGCACGGGGGGGCTACGGAGCTCCTGGGACACCCGACAGATGTTTTTC. Its translation is CACGTGGLRSSWDTRQMFF.

This clone has more than one count but fewer than ten. TCRdb attributes to this sequence the protein of a much larger clone, which differs from the DNA translation at residue 8; a read error is likely, and the protein displayed is translated from the DNA. Here the CDR3 reads CACDTLLRDTSLTAQLFF. The CDR3 DNA is TGTGCCTGTGACACCCTACTGAGGGATACTTCTCTGACAGCACAACTCTTCTTT. The chain joins TRDV2 to TRDJ2; TRDD3 matches at 7 bases. With 0 bases clipped from V and 3 bases from J, the junction kept 12 bases outside the gene matches. This CDR3 is built from 18 residues. CDR1 and CDR2 (germline): GEAIGNYY, EKD.

This clone appeared many times. TCRdb's protein for this DNA is that of a much larger clone and differs from the translation at residue 7, likely a read error; the protein shown is the DNA translation. The chain links TRDV2 to TRDJ1; TRDD3 might be the D (5 bases). The germline CDR1 and CDR2 sequences are GEAIGNYY and EKD. Trimming pared 3 bases from V and 0 bases from J, leaving 13 bases between. The CDR3 is 15 residues long. This chain's CDR3 is CACDLLETDTDKLIF. The CDR3 DNA follows: TGTGCCTGTGACCTACTGGAGACAGACACCGATAAACTCATCTTT.

In the case of this clone: Just one base apart from a much larger clone, this may be a read error. The V and J genes are TRDV2 and TRDJ1; TRDD3 agrees at 7 bases. The CDR3 is 16 amino acids. V was pared by 3 bases and J by 0 bases, with 9 bases of the junction left unmatched. Germline assignment: CDR1 GEAIGNYY and CDR2 EKD. In nucleotides, the CDR3 is TGTGCCTGTGACGGCTTTACTGGGGCTTACACCGATAAACTCATCTTT. Its translation is CACDGFTGAYTDKLIF.

Notes on this clone: With only one base between it and a far larger clone, this is likely a read error. This sample also contains other DNA sequences that code for the same CDR3. V gene TRDV2 combines with J gene TRDJ1, with 11 bases that match TRDD3. The CDR3 covers 17 residues. J was trimmed by 2 bases and V by 0 bases; bases with no gene match: 7. Germline CDR1 GEAIGNYY, CDR2 EKD. The CDR3 sequence is CACDTVGGYASTDKLIF. The CDR3 region has the DNA TGTGCCTGTGACACCGTTGGGGGATACGCCTCGACCGATAAACTCATCTTT.

This clone was seen many times. V gene TRDV2 combines with J gene TRDJ1; TRDD3 matches 13 bases. Germline V lookup: CDR1 GEAIGNYY, CDR2 EKD. The CDR3 is 17 amino acids. With V trimmed by 3 bases and J by 0 bases, 6 bases remained unmatched. The CDR3 bases are TGTGCCTGTGACGGGTTACTGGGGGATACGTACACCGATAAACTCATCTTT. The encoded protein is CACDGLLGDTYTDKLIF.

This clone came up a few times. The V and J genes are TRDV2 and TRDJ1; 11 nucleotides match TRDD3. CDR3 length: 16 amino acids. V gave up 0 bases and J gave up 11 bases; unmatched junction bases: 13. CDR1 is GEAIGNYY and CDR2 is EKD in the germline V gene. The chain's CDR3 is CACDTVGGLGDRVLIF. In DNA form, the CDR3 reads TGTGCCTGTGACACCGTTGGTGGACTGGGGGATAGGGTCCTCATCTTT.

This clone has just a few counts. A far larger clone is off by one base, so a read error is likely. The same CDR3 is also encoded by other DNA sequences in this sample. CDR3 coding DNA: TGTGCCTGTGACACCGGTAGCTGGGGGAGTTCCTGGGACACCCGACAGATGTTTTTC. Translation gives CACDTGSWGSSWDTRQMFF. The gene calls are TRDV2 and TRDJ3; 8 nucleotides line up with TRDD3. This CDR3 comprises 19 residues. The V gene's germline CDR1 is GEAIGNYY and CDR2 EKD. Unmatched junction bases numbered 7, after V lost 0 bases and J lost 1 base.

This clone showed up many times. The V gene is TRDV1, the J gene TRDJ1; 11 bases are shared with TRDD3. As TCRdb names no J gene, one was assigned here on the basis of a DNA match to germline. With 0 bases clipped from V and 8 bases from J, the junction kept 26 bases outside the gene matches. CDR1 and CDR2 from the germline V gene are TSWWSYY and QGS. The CDR3 runs to 22 residues. The CDR3 sequence is CALGELRPAFLPSNLGDTKLIF. CDR3 coding DNA: TGTGCTCTTGGGGAACTAAGGCCCGCCTTCCTTCCCTCCAATCTGGGGGATACCAAACTCATCTTT.

At least ten counts were recorded for this clone. The chain has TRDV2 and TRDJ1, with D tentatively TRDD3 (6 bases). Germline V CDR1 and CDR2: GEAIGNYY, EKD. The germline V and J ends were trimmed by 4 bases and 1 base, with 24 bases remaining between them. CDR3 length: 18 amino acids. The CDR3 DNA reads TGTGCCTGTGAAACACCGATATGGGGGGGGGTAGGCACCGATAAACTCATCTTT. Translated, it gives CACETPIWGGVGTDKLIF.

This clone was picked up many times. The gene calls are TRDV2 and TRDJ1, with 8 bases identical to TRDD3. Trimming took 3 bases from V and 0 from J; bases not matched to a gene: 11. This CDR3 is 17 amino acids long. Germline V gene sequence: CDR1 GEAIGNYY, CDR2 EKD. CDR3 nucleotides: TGTGCCTGTGACCCCCTCGATCTGGGGGAAGACACCGATAAACTCATCTTT. It is translated as CACDPLDLGEDTDKLIF.

Worth noting for this clone: This DNA's translation and the protein TCRdb lists, from a much larger clone, do not match at residue 13, likely due to a read error; the protein shown is translated from the DNA. This chain joins TRDV2 and TRDJ1, with TRDD3 matching over 11 bases. This CDR3 has 17 residues. The germline gives CDR1 GEAIGNYY, CDR2 EKD. The CDR3 sequence: CACDTVGGYAGTGKLIF. The DNA for the CDR3 is TGTGCCTGTGACACCGTTGGGGGATACGCTGGGACCGGTAAACTCATCTTT.

Details on this clone: Since a far larger clone is one base different, this is likely a read error. This chain connects TRDV1 to TRDJ1; 10 bases line up with TRDD3. TCRdb offers no J gene call, so here the DNA was matched to germline to obtain one. From germline, CDR1 is TSWWSYY and CDR2 QGS. J was trimmed by 3 bases and V by 0 bases; bases with no gene match: 34. The CDR3 is made up of 26 amino acids. The DNA of the CDR3 is TGTGCTCTTGGGGAACTGGGGTTCCTACAGTCCTTAACTGGGGGATCTTCTTCTTTGTACTCCGATAAACTCATCTTT. Its translation is CALGELGFLQSLTGGSSSLYSDKLIF.

This sequence joins TRDV1 and TRDJ1; 10 bases agree with TRDD3. TCRdb carries no J gene annotation; the J gene was assigned here by matching the DNA with germline. From germline, CDR1 is TSWWSYY and CDR2 QGS. V shed 1 base, J shed 0 bases, and the junction held 14 bases outside the gene matches. The CDR3 totals 20 residues. The CDR3 DNA follows: TGTGCTCTTGGGGAACCTCTCCTAGTGTACTGGGGGATGTACACCGATAAACTCATCTTT. This gives the protein CALGEPLLVYWGMYTDKLIF.

Note on this clone: This likely came from a read error, as a far larger clone is one base away. The same CDR3 also results from other DNA sequences found in this sample. The J gene is TRDJ1, the V gene TRDV2; perhaps TRDD3 as D (6 bases). Trimming cost V 2 bases and J 3 bases, with 18 bases left between them. There are 16 residues in the CDR3. Germline-derived CDR1 and CDR2 are GEAIGNYY and EKD. In DNA form, the CDR3 reads TGTGCCTGTGACAAGCTGGGCGATACGCAGGCCGATAAACTCATCTTT. As protein: CACDKLGDTQADKLIF.

A note on this clone: The protein that TCRdb holds for this DNA derives from a much larger clone and differs from the translated DNA at residue 5, which likely indicates a read error; the protein shown here is translated from the DNA. The V and J genes are TRDV2 and TRDJ1; 11 nucleotides agree with TRDD3. Germline values: CDR1 GEAIGNYY, CDR2 EKD. CDR3 length equals 15 residues. Trimming cost V 5 bases and J 4 bases; bases outside gene matches: 8. The CDR3, as DNA: TGTGCCTGTGCCGAACTGGGGGATAGGGACGATAAACTCATCTTT. It is translated as CACAELGDRDDKLIF.

At least ten counts were recorded for this clone. This chain uses TRAV38-2/DV8 with TRDJ1, with TRDD2 as a possible D gene (7 bases). Germline assignment: CDR1 TSESDYY and CDR2 QEAYKQQN. The CDR3 totals 21 residues. V was cut by 1 base and J by 1 base, with 29 bases left in between. DNA of the CDR3: TGTGCTTATAGGAGCAACTTACAGTATTCCTACGTACTGGGTACCACCGATAAACTCATCTTT. Translating gives CAYRSNLQYSYVLGTTDKLIF.

Comment on this clone: The translation of this DNA and the TCRdb protein of a much larger clone differ at residue 9, probably owing to a read error; the protein shown here is translated from the DNA. The chain has TRDV2 and TRDJ1, with 10 bases identical to TRDD3. The CDR3 contains 15 residues. J gave up 4 bases and V 3 bases, and 7 bases lay outside the gene matches. Germline V lookup: CDR1 GEAIGNYY, CDR2 EKD. In DNA form, the CDR3 reads TGTGCCTGTGACCTACTGGGGGATTGGGGCGATAAACTCATCTTT. It codes for CACDLLGDWGDKLIF.

With regard to this clone: A read error is the likely source, as a far larger clone sits one nucleotide away. The genes are TRDV2 and TRDJ2; D is possibly TRDD3 (6 bases). TCRdb does not report a J gene; here it was assigned by matching the DNA to germline references. CDR3 size: 18 residues. The V end was cut by 0 bases, the J end by 3 bases, with 19 bases between. Germline CDR1 and CDR2: GEAIGNYY and EKD. CDR3 bases: TGTGCCTGTGACACCCTACTGGGTGATACTTCTCTGACAGCACAACTCTTCTTT. This sequence encodes CACDTLLGDTSLTAQLFF.